A selection of T cell receptor beta chains follows, all from one sample in a study of T cells in localized non-small cell lung cancer. Data came from immunoSEQ multiplex PCR; TCRdb stores just in-frame clones and leaves some out. The sample lists more than 8,000 clones, over 85% occurring once. The sample here was peripheral blood, taken before any cancer treatment. These receptor sequences come from a female donor over 55 with stage II squamous cell lung carcinoma. The CDR3 runs from the conserved cysteine through the conserved F or W. The D gene is left open where the match is weak. Not every row has a clone size; where given, it reads once, few, many or a size class.

cdr3_length | j_call | d_call | clone_size | v_call | cdr3_aa | cdr3_nt
10 | TRBJ1-1 | - | - | TRBV2 | CASSEGEAFF | TGTGCCAGCAGTGAGGGAGAAGCTTTCTTT
15 | TRBJ1-5 | - | - | TRBV5-5 | CASSFDIYSNQPQHF | TGTGCCAGCAGCTTTGACATTTATAGCAATCAGCCCCAGCATTTT
13 | TRBJ1-5 | - | - | TRBV6-4 | CASSEDDNQPQHF | TGTGCCAGCAGTGAAGACGACAATCAGCCCCAGCATTTT
11 | TRBJ1-2 | - | - | TRBV10-2 | CASSRGSGYTF | TGCGCCAGCTCCCGTGGGTCTGGCTACACCTTC
17 | TRBJ1-1 | - | few | TRBV28 | CASSLVDKRGWVTEAFF | TGTGCCAGCAGTTTGGTTGATAAAAGAGGTTGGGTCACTGAAGCTTTCTTT
13 | TRBJ2-1 | TRBD2 | - | TRBV2 | CASSSGGTVTQFF | TGTGCCAGCTCTAGCGGGGGGACCGTGACGCAGTTCTTC
13 | TRBJ2-3 | - | - | TRBV5-1 | CASKADPADTQYF | TGCGCCAGCAAGGCAGACCCGGCAGATACGCAGTATTTT
13 | TRBJ1-2 | - | - | TRBV14 | CASSQGNSYGYTF | TGTGCCAGCAGTCAAGGGAATTCCTATGGCTACACCTTC
16 | TRBJ2-2 | - | - | TRBV27 | CASSWESRGHTGELFF | TGTGCCAGCAGCTGGGAGAGCCGGGGGCACACCGGGGAGCTGTTTTTT
11 | TRBJ1-1 | - | - | TRBV6-6 | CASSPGTEAFF | TGTGCCAGCAGTCCCGGGACAGAAGCTTTCTTT
13 | TRBJ2-3 | - | - | TRBV10-3 | CAISGGPGDTQYF | TGTGCCATCAGCGGGGGGCCGGGAGATACGCAGTATTTT
11 | TRBJ1-1 | - | - | TRBV6-5 | CASRSLTEAFF | TGTGCCAGCAGGAGTCTTACTGAAGCTTTCTTT
13 | TRBJ2-3 | - | - | TRBV11-2 | CASINSYTDTQYF | TGTGCCAGCATTAATTCGTATACGGATACGCAGTATTTT
15 | TRBJ1-1 | - | - | TRBV6-4 | CASSQDSFLRTEAFF | TGTGCCAGCAGCCAGGACAGCTTTCTGCGTACTGAAGCTTTCTTT
15 | TRBJ1-1 | TRBD1 | once | TRBV5-1 | CASSLYDRESSEAFF | TGCGCCAGCAGCTTGTACGACAGGGAGTCGAGTGAAGCTTTCTTT
16 | TRBJ2-3 | TRBD2 | - | TRBV2 | CASSEYERGNTDTQYF | TGTGCCAGCAGTGAATACGAGCGGGGGAACACAGATACGCAGTATTTT
18 | TRBJ1-1 | TRBD1 | - | TRBV5-1 | CASSSGLGQESSWTEAFF | TGCGCCAGCAGCTCGGGCTTGGGACAGGAAAGTTCGTGGACTGAAGCTTTCTTT
12 | TRBJ1-5 | - | medium-sized | TRBV7-8 | CASSFHNQPQHF | TGTGCCAGCAGCTTTCATAACCAGCCCCAGCATTTT
13 | TRBJ1-2 | - | once | TRBV18 | CASSDSSNYGYTF | TGTGCCAGCTCAGATAGCTCGAACTATGGCTACACCTTC
11 | TRBJ1-1 | - | - | TRBV20-1 | CSARAGPEAFF | TGCAGTGCTAGAGCGGGCCCAGAAGCTTTCTTT
17 | TRBJ1-6 | TRBD1 | - | TRBV14 | CASSQEARQGLRSPLHF | TGTGCCAGCAGCCAAGAGGCTCGACAGGGGCTACGTTCACCCCTCCACTTT
14 | TRBJ1-3 | - | - | TRBV10-1 | CASTAGPSGNTIYF | TGCGCCAGCACCGCAGGACCCTCTGGAAACACCATATATTTT
14 | TRBJ2-7 | - | - | TRBV7-2 | CASSRETVLYEQYF | TGTGCCAGCAGCCGGGAGACTGTACTCTACGAGCAGTACTTC
16 | TRBJ2-5 | - | - | TRBV4-1 | CASSQGGGGLQETQYF | TGCGCCAGCAGCCAAGGGGGTGGCGGACTGCAAGAGACCCAGTACTTC
13 | TRBJ2-5 | - | - | TRBV6-5 | CASSYLQQETQYF | TGTGCCAGCAGTTACCTTCAGCAAGAGACCCAGTACTTC
13 | TRBJ2-3 | TRBD1 | - | TRBV4-1 | CASSQVIGQGQYF | TGCGCCAGCAGCCAAGTCATCGGACAGGGCCAGTATTTT
17 | TRBJ2-5 | TRBD2 | - | TRBV5-4 | CASSSPTSGVAGETQYF | TGTGCCAGCAGCTCCCCGACTAGCGGGGTGGCGGGAGAGACCCAGTACTTC
15 | TRBJ2-7 | TRBD2 | - | TRBV29-1 | CSFIGPGTISYEQYF | TGCAGCTTTATCGGGCCCGGGACTATCTCCTACGAGCAGTACTTC
16 | TRBJ2-1 | TRBD2 | - | TRBV4-1 | CASSQELRGGGNEQFF | TGCGCCAGCAGCCAAGAATTACGGGGGGGCGGGAATGAGCAGTTCTTC
13 | TRBJ2-1 | - | - | TRBV10-1 | CASSGTGGNEQFF | TGCGCCAGCAGTGGAACCGGAGGAAATGAGCAGTTCTTC